Shown below are 25 T cell receptor beta chains from a single sample sequenced in a study of blood T cell repertoires in COVID-19 (dated by TCRdb to 2018 to 2021). Receptors were amplified or captured by the immunoSEQ multiplex PCR assay. This immuneACCESS table, as held by TCRdb, lists in-frame sequences with V and J called but not all clones. Of the missing ones, under half trace to an unresolved V gene in checked studies; the others have no known cause. Recorded for this sample are roughly 130,000 clones; 70% to 85% of them occurred a single time. Together, the top ten hold around 15% of the sample. Source material: peripheral blood. These receptors were obtained from a woman aged 50 to 60 with acute or convalescent COVID-19.

The V and J genes are TRBV11-2 and TRBJ2-5; 13 bases are shared with TRBD2. Germline lookup yields CDR1 SGHAT and CDR2 FQNNGV. There are 17 residues in the CDR3. V was pared by 5 bases and J by 5 bases, with 11 bases of the junction left unmatched. DNA for the CDR3: TGTGCCAGCAGCGGCCACGGACTAGCGGGGGTTGGGGAGACCCAGTACTTC. Its protein is CASSGHGLAGVGETQYF. The variable domain in full, with the rest retrieved from reference TRBV11-2 and TRBJ2-5, is EAGVAQSPRYKIIEKRQSVAFWCNPISGHATLYWYQQILGQGPKLLIQFQNNGVVDDSQLPKDRFSAERLKGVDSTLKIQPAKLEDSAVYLCASSGHGLAGVGETQYFGPGTRLLVL.

This clone was counted once. The chain recombines TRBV30 with TRBJ1-2; maybe TRBD1 (6 bases). Trimming removed 2 bases from V and 8 bases from J, with 15 bases in between. CDR3 size: 13 residues. Germline lookup yields CDR1 GTSNPN and CDR2 SVGIG (reference sequence). CDR3 region: CAWSTQGRGGYTF. The DNA of the CDR3 is TGTGCCTGGAGTACCCAGGGGCGCGGGGGCTACACCTTC. The whole variable domain, remainder taken from reference TRBV30 and TRBJ1-2, is SQTIHQWPATLVQPVGSPLSLECTVEGTSNPNLYWYRQAAGRGLQLLFYSVGIGQISSEVPQNLSASRPQDRQFILSSKKLLLSDSGFYLCAWSTQGRGGYTFGSGTRLTVV.

The chain is built from TRBV11-2 and TRBJ2-3; 7 bases agree with TRBD2. The CDR3 length is 14 residues. The germline V gene has CDR1 SGHAT and CDR2 FQNNGV. With V trimmed by 6 bases and J by 6 bases, 9 bases remained unmatched. The CDR3 region is CASSSRSGGDTQYF. The CDR3 nucleotides are TGTGCCAGCAGTTCCAGGTCCGGGGGGGATACGCAGTATTTT.

This chain joins TRBV7-3 and TRBJ2-2; TRBD1 matches 7 bases. V lost 3 bases to trimming and J lost 0 bases; unmatched junction nucleotides: 4. Germline V gene sequence: CDR1 SGHTA, CDR2 FQGTGA. This CDR3 contains 16 residues. The CDR3 here is CASSFRQGANTGELFF. CDR3 DNA: TGTGCCAGCAGCTTTAGACAGGGCGCGAACACCGGGGAGCTGTTTTTT.

V gene TRBV2 combines with J gene TRBJ1-4; D ambiguous. This CDR3 is built from 14 residues. Germline CDR1 reads SNHLY; CDR2 reads FYNNEI. V shed 4 bases and J shed 8 bases, with 14 bases lying between them. CDR3 sequence: CASSANVGSEKLFF. The CDR3 nucleotides are TGTGCCAGCAGTGCCAACGTAGGGAGCGAAAAACTGTTTTTT.

J is TRBJ1-2 and V is TRBV7-2, with 8 nucleotides matching TRBD1. With V trimmed by 3 bases and J by 6 bases, 6 bases remained unmatched. Germline V gene lookup returns CDR1 SGHTA and CDR2 FQGNSA. This CDR3 comprises 14 residues. The CDR3: CASSFRGRYDGYTF. CDR3 DNA: TGTGCCAGCAGCTTCAGGGGGCGCTACGATGGCTACACCTTC.

The chain has TRBV27 and TRBJ1-1, with a tentative D call TRBD1 (6 bases). CDR3 length: 15 residues. Trimming pared 1 base from V and 4 bases from J, leaving 13 bases between. Germline V CDR1 and CDR2: MNHEY, SMNVEV (reference sequence). The CDR3 coding sequence is TGTGCCAGCAGTTTATACCAGGGGATGGGCACTGAAGCTTTCTTT. This translates into CASSLYQGMGTEAFF.

This sequence joins TRBV7-3 and TRBJ1-1; maybe TRBD1 (5 bases). V shed 5 bases and J shed 1 base, with 17 bases lying between them. Germline loops: CDR1 SGHTA, CDR2 FQGTGA. The CDR3 covers 16 residues. CDR3 sequence (DNA): TGTGCCAGCAGCCCCCGGGGGGGAAAGGGGAACACTGAAGCTTTCTTT. Encoded protein: CASSPRGGKGNTEAFF.

J is TRBJ2-3 and V is TRBV7-6; 7 bases match TRBD2. The V and J ends lost 0 bases and 2 bases, in that order; junction bases with no gene match: 20. This CDR3 spans 21 amino acids. Germline V gene lookup returns CDR1 SGHVS and CDR2 FNYEAQ. CDR3 loop: CASSLAIGHKLKRDNTDTQYF. Written as DNA, the CDR3 is TGTGCCAGCAGCTTAGCGATCGGACACAAGCTTAAGCGGGATAACACAGATACGCAGTATTTT. The variable domain in full, completed from reference TRBV7-6 and TRBJ2-3, reads GAGVSQSPRYKVTKRGQDVALRCDPISGHVSLYWYRQALGQGPEFLTYFNYEAQQDKSGLPNDRFSAERPEGSISTLTIQRTEQRDSAMYRCASSLAIGHKLKRDNTDTQYFGPGTRLTVL.

The chain carries TRBV19 and TRBJ2-7; D possibly corresponds to TRBD1 (6 bases). The length of the CDR3 is 13 residues. The ends were cut back, 5 bases at V and 4 bases at J, with 12 bases in the middle. CDR1 is LNHDA, CDR2 SQIVND, per germline (reference sequence). CDR3 sequence (DNA): TGTGCCAGTAGTGCCGGGACACTTTACGAGCAGTACTTC. This encodes CASSAGTLYEQYF.

The V call is TRBV30, the J call TRBJ1-6; D not resolved. Trimming pared 0 bases from V and 7 bases from J, leaving 4 bases between. The CDR3 contains 12 residues. Germline CDR1 GTSNPN, CDR2 SVGIG (reference sequence). The CDR3 protein is CAWSVANSPLHF. The CDR3 DNA is TGTGCCTGGAGTGTTGCGAATTCACCCCTCCACTTT.

V is TRBV5-1 and J is TRBJ1-1; 7 positions agree with TRBD1. Germline loops: CDR1 SGHRS, CDR2 YFSETQ. The CDR3 runs to 14 residues. V lost 7 bases and J lost 1; bases outside the gene matches: 7. Here the CDR3 reads CASQTGTANTEAFF. The CDR3 nucleotides are TGCGCCAGCCAAACCGGGACAGCGAACACTGAAGCTTTCTTT.

This chain links TRBV28 with TRBJ1-5; no clear D gene. Germline assignment: CDR1 MDHEN and CDR2 SYDVKM. V was cut by 7 bases and J by 6 bases, with 10 bases left in between. The CDR3 covers 12 residues. The CDR3 DNA reads as TGTGCCAGCAATCGACGCGGTCAGCCCCAGCATTTT. Amino acid sequence: CASNRRGQPQHF.

The chain is built from TRBV14 and TRBJ2-1, with unresolved D. Germline V lookup: CDR1 SGHDN, CDR2 FVKESK. V was cut by 1 base and J by 5 bases, with 18 bases left in between. The CDR3 extends over 17 amino acids. The CDR3: CASSQGGPFIKDNEQFF. In DNA, the CDR3 is TGTGCCAGCAGCCAAGGAGGCCCCTTTATCAAGGACAATGAGCAGTTCTTC.

The chain uses TRBV10-3 and TRBJ2-3, with D tentatively TRBD2 (6 bases). The V and J ends lost 3 bases and 2 bases respectively, with 9 bases between them. Per germline, CDR1 ENHRY and CDR2 SYGVKD. This CDR3 spans 14 amino acids. The CDR3 region has the DNA TGTGCCATCAGTGATGGGGACTTCACAGATACGCAGTATTTT. Translated, it gives CAISDGDFTDTQYF.

This chain joins TRBV19 and TRBJ2-7; the match to TRBD2 covers 7 bases. This CDR3 spans 16 amino acids. Germline lookup yields CDR1 LNHDA and CDR2 SQIVND (reference sequence). The V and J ends lost 7 bases and 3 bases, in that order; junction bases with no gene match: 15. The CDR3 is CASMGYLGGSHYEQYF. The CDR3 bases are TGTGCCAGTATGGGTTATCTGGGGGGGAGCCACTACGAGCAGTACTTC.

This clone appeared a few times. The rearrangement uses TRBV6-1 and TRBJ2-2, with 10 positions matching TRBD1. V dropped 4 bases and J dropped 6; count of bases not matched to a gene: 11. The germline V gene has CDR1 MNHNS and CDR2 SASEGT. The CDR3 loop spans 17 amino acids. The CDR3 is CASSGQGALEVAGELFF. The DNA of the CDR3 is TGTGCCAGCAGTGGACAGGGGGCGCTTGAAGTAGCCGGGGAGCTGTTTTTT.

The table lists this clone with a few counts. The chain recombines TRBV4-1 with TRBJ2-7, with no clear D. V lost 0 bases, J lost 1 base, and 10 bases lay in between. Germline lookup yields CDR1 MGHRA and CDR2 YSYEKL. There are 15 residues in the CDR3. CDR3 residues: CASSQDAQLSYEQYF. The CDR3, as DNA: TGCGCCAGCAGCCAAGACGCTCAGTTATCCTACGAGCAGTACTTC.

The chain links TRBV7-2 to TRBJ2-1; 9 bases are a match to TRBD2. The germline V gene has CDR1 SGHTA and CDR2 FQGNSA. V lost 5 bases and J lost 4; bases outside the gene matches: 6. CDR3 length: 15 residues. The CDR3 reads CASSKGRGGYNEQFF. The DNA of the CDR3 is TGTGCCAGCAGCAAAGGGCGGGGGGGATACAATGAGCAGTTCTTC.

The rearrangement joins TRBV28 to TRBJ2-5; D uncertain. V was pared by 2 bases and J by 5 bases, with 9 bases between. The CDR3 spans 13 residues. Germline CDR1 reads MDHEN; CDR2 reads SYDVKM. The CDR3, as DNA: TGTGCCAGCAGTTTAGGAGCGCGGGAGACCCAGTACTTC. It is translated as CASSLGARETQYF.

V gene TRBV7-6 combines with J gene TRBJ1-1, with 8 positions matching TRBD1. The CDR3 is 18 amino acids. The V gene's germline CDR1 is SGHVS and CDR2 FNYEAQ. Trimming removed 4 bases from V and 3 bases from J; junction bases left unmatched: 16. The CDR3 is CASSSQPPGQETYTEAFF. CDR3 DNA sequence: TGTGCCAGCAGCTCTCAACCCCCGGGACAGGAGACCTACACTGAAGCTTTCTTT.

V is TRBV11-2 and J is TRBJ1-4, with D perhaps TRBD1 (6 bases). The CDR3 is 15 amino acids. V lost 8 bases to trimming and J lost 5 bases, with 18 bases between them. Germline V CDR1 and CDR2: SGHAT, FQNNGV. The CDR3 sequence: CASRPGGLMNEKLFF. DNA of the CDR3: TGTGCCAGCCGTCCCGGGGGGCTCATGAATGAAAAACTGTTTTTT.

This chain connects TRBV27 to TRBJ2-1; a possible D gene is TRBD1 (6 bases). The CDR3 length is 14 residues. Trimming removed 5 bases from V and 5 bases from J, with 13 bases in between. Germline V gene sequence: CDR1 MNHEY, CDR2 SMNVEV (reference sequence). Here the CDR3 reads CASSAYRDHNEQFF. The CDR3 DNA follows: TGTGCCAGCAGTGCGTACAGGGATCACAATGAGCAGTTCTTC.

The chain carries TRBV5-1 and TRBJ2-7; D unresolved. This CDR3 has 13 residues. Between the trimmed V and J ends, which lost 5 bases and 0 bases, there was a span of 9 bases. Germline V CDR1 and CDR2: SGHRS, YFSETQ. DNA for the CDR3: TGCGCCAGCAGTTGGAGTAGCTCCTACGAGCAGTACTTC. Translated: CASSWSSSYEQYF.

J is TRBJ2-1 and V is TRBV2, with 13 nucleotides matching TRBD2. CDR1 and CDR2 (germline): SNHLY, FYNNEI. V was pared by 6 bases and J by 7 bases, with 3 bases of the junction left unmatched. The CDR3 consists of 14 residues. CDR3: CASRTSGGANEQFF. For the CDR3, the DNA is TGTGCCAGCAGAACTAGCGGGGGGGCAAATGAGCAGTTCTTC.